Below are 21 T cell receptor beta chains sequenced from a single sample in a study of breast tumors, draining lymph nodes, adjacent tissues. TCRdb fed the multiplex PCR reads into MiXCR, producing one record per CDR3 protein. The data contain 200,000 to 300,000 distinct CDR3 sequences, 30% to 35% of them singletons. Samples came from axillary lymph nodes draining the breast cancer. What was sequenced was axillary lymph node tissue. These receptors were obtained from a female donor with breast cancer. Some clones in this sample may be carry-over from other donors' samples.

This clonotype was recorded a few times. The V call is TRBV27, the J call TRBJ1-5, with no clear D. Trimming cost V 0 bases and J 2 bases, with 8 bases left between them. The CDR3 spans 15 residues. Germline V gene lookup returns CDR1 MNHEY and CDR2 SMNVEV (reference sequence). The CDR3 here is CASSLSVGGNQPQHF. CDR3 nucleotides: TGTGCCAGCAGTTTATCGGTGGGTGGCAATCAGCCCCAGCATTTT.

Regarding this clonotype: A much larger clone lies a single base off, so this may be a read error. The gene calls are TRBV7-9 and TRBJ1-2; the D is unclear. This CDR3 spans 15 amino acids. Germline CDR1 and CDR2: SEHNR and FQNEAQ (reference sequence). CDR3 region: CASSLMSEINYGYPF. The DNA of the CDR3 is TGTGCCAGCAGCTTAATGTCAGAAATAAACTATGGCTACCCCTTC.

This rearrangement joins TRBV7-8 to TRBJ1-2, with TRBD1 as a possible D gene (5 bases). Germline loops: CDR1 SGHVS, CDR2 FQNEAQ. The V and J ends lost 6 bases and 6 bases respectively, with 11 bases between them. CDR3 length: 12 amino acids. For the CDR3, the DNA is TGTGCCAGCAGAGGGACCAGGGATGGCTACACCTTC. It specifies CASRGTRDGYTF.

The J gene is TRBJ1-3, the V gene TRBV9; no clear D gene. This CDR3 contains 15 residues. The V gene's germline CDR1 is SGDLS and CDR2 YYNGEE. V lost 0 bases and J lost 0, with 7 bases in between. The CDR3 nucleotides read TGTGCCAGCAGCGTAGGGCCGGGCTCTGGAAACACCATATATTTT. Its protein product is CASSVGPGSGNTIYF. Drawing the rest from reference TRBV9 and TRBJ1-3, the complete variable domain is DSGVTQTPKHLITATGQRVTLRCSPRSGDLSVYWYQQSLDQGLQFLIQYYNGEERAKGNILERFSAQQFPDLHSELNLSSLELGDSALYFCASSVGPGSGNTIYFGEGSWLTVV.

This clonotype was observed many times. The chain uses TRBV6-5 and TRBJ2-7; unclear D gene. The ends were cut back, 6 bases at V and 2 bases at J, with 11 bases in the middle. Germline loops: CDR1 MNHEY, CDR2 SVGAGI. CDR3 length: 13 residues. CDR3 in amino acids: CASRADGTYEQYF. Written as DNA, the CDR3 is TGTGCCAGCAGGGCGGACGGAACCTACGAGCAGTACTTC.

This clonotype has at least ten counts. This rearrangement joins TRBV10-3 to TRBJ2-7; the match to TRBD1 covers 9 bases. Germline V gene sequence: CDR1 ENHRY, CDR2 SYGVKD. This CDR3 is built from 13 residues. With V trimmed by 8 bases and J by 4 bases, 6 bases remained unmatched. The DNA for the CDR3 is TGTGCCATCGCTAGGGACAGGGAGTACGAGCAGTACTTC. This encodes CAIARDREYEQYF.

This chain joins TRBV5-6 and TRBJ2-7; 7 bases agree with TRBD1. The germline gives CDR1 SGHDT, CDR2 YYEEEE. V lost 3 bases to trimming and J lost 4 bases; unmatched junction nucleotides: 7. The CDR3 has 14 residues. The CDR3 protein is CASSWTGQRYEQYF. CDR3 bases: TGTGCCAGCAGCTGGACAGGACAAAGATACGAGCAGTACTTC. The whole variable domain, filled in from reference TRBV5-6 and TRBJ2-7, reads DAGVTQSPTHLIKTRGQQVTLRCSPKSGHDTVSWYQQALGQGPQFIFQYYEEEERQRGNFPDRFSGHQFPNYSSELNVNALLLGDSALYLCASSWTGQRYEQYFGPGTRLTVT.

There are many counts of this clonotype. This rearrangement joins TRBV5-1 to TRBJ2-5, with 7 bases identical to TRBD1. CDR1 and CDR2 from the germline V gene are SGHRS and YFSETQ. This CDR3 is 15 amino acids long. V shed 5 bases, J shed 2 bases, and the junction held 9 bases outside the gene matches. This chain's CDR3 is CASRQGTVSQETQYF. CDR3 in DNA: TGCGCCAGCAGACAAGGGACAGTAAGTCAAGAGACCCAGTACTTC. Combining the CDR3 with reference TRBV5-1 and TRBJ2-5 gives the whole variable domain KAGVTQTPRYLIKTRGQQVTLSCSPISGHRSVSWYQQTPGQGLQFLFEYFSETQRNKGNFPGRFSGRQFSNSRSEMNVSTLELGDSALYLCASRQGTVSQETQYFGPGTRLLVL.

In this sample, this clonotype turned up a few times. This could be a read error, since a much larger clone is one nucleotide away. The gene calls are TRBV7-9 and TRBJ1-2, with D unclear. Per the germline V gene, CDR1 is SEHNR and CDR2 is FQNEAQ (reference sequence). The CDR3 covers 15 residues. CDR3 residues: CASSLAEGLAYGYPF. CDR3 nucleotides: TGTGCCAGCAGCTTAGCGGAGGGTTTAGCCTATGGCTACCCCTTC. Using reference TRBV7-9 and TRBJ1-2 for the parts outside the CDR3, the full variable domain is DTGVSQNPRHKITKRGQNVTFRCDPISEHNRLYWYRQTLGQGPEFLTYFQNEAQLEKSRLLSDRFSAERPKGSFSTLEIQRTEQGDSAMYLCASSLAEGLAYGYPFGSGTRLTVV.

The V and J genes are TRBV28 and TRBJ2-5; 7 bases are a match to TRBD1. The ends lost 1 base at V and 4 bases at J; junction bases unmatched: 0. From germline, CDR1 is MDHEN and CDR2 SYDVKM. The CDR3 is 13 residues long. CDR3 in amino acids: CASSLSGGETQYF. CDR3 DNA: TGTGCCAGCAGTTTATCAGGGGGAGAGACCCAGTACTTC.

This clonotype appeared many times. The CDR3 loop reads CASSAEGGYGYTF. In nucleotides, the CDR3 is TGTGCCAGCAGTGCTGAGGGTGGCTATGGCTACACCTTC. The V call is TRBV2, the J call TRBJ1-2; D is undetermined. Trimming stripped 4 bases from V and 4 bases from J, with 10 bases between. Germline assignment: CDR1 SNHLY and CDR2 FYNNEI. The CDR3 totals 13 residues.

This clonotype has ten or more counts. The gene calls are TRBV7-2 and TRBJ2-1, with TRBD2 matching over 13 bases. The length of the CDR3 is 16 residues. V lost 4 bases and J lost 8; bases outside the gene matches: 8. CDR1 SGHTA and CDR2 FQGNSA come from the germline V gene. The CDR3 region has the DNA TGTGCCAGCAGCTCTTTACTAGCGGGAGGGCCGCATGAGCAGTTCTTC. Translated: CASSSLLAGGPHEQFF.

This clonotype came up many times. The genes are TRBV11-2 and TRBJ2-5, with D perhaps being TRBD1 or TRBD2 (5 bases each). Germline V CDR1 and CDR2: SGHAT, FQNNGV. The CDR3 length is 16 residues. Trimming stripped 0 bases from V and 2 bases from J, with 13 bases between. The CDR3 is CASSLEVGAGQETQYF. The DNA for the CDR3 is TGTGCCAGCAGCTTAGAGGTCGGGGCCGGACAAGAGACCCAGTACTTC.

The table lists this clonotype with many counts. The J gene is TRBJ1-2, the V gene TRBV10-2, with a possible D match to TRBD1 (5 bases). CDR3 size: 13 residues. Germline V gene sequence: CDR1 WSHSY, CDR2 SAAADI. V lost 4 bases, J lost 8 bases, and 14 bases lay in between. The CDR3, as DNA: TGCGCCAGCAGTGTACAGGCCCGGGGAGGCTACACCTTC. It is translated as CASSVQARGGYTF.

A single count supports this clonotype. The DNA of the CDR3 is TGTGCCAGCTGCACCTTTCTAGCGGGAGGGCCTGGGGAGCTGTTTTTT. Translating gives CASCTFLAGGPGELFF. The chain uses TRBV7-8 and TRBJ2-2; 12 positions agree with TRBD2. The germline CDR1 and CDR2 sequences are SGHVS and FQNEAQ. The CDR3 spans 16 residues. The V gene end was trimmed by 8 bases and the J gene end by 8 bases; junction bases not matched to a gene: 12.

This clonotype has at least ten counts. This chain connects TRBV6-1 to TRBJ1-5, with D possibly matching TRBD1 (5 bases). The CDR3 is 13 residues long. Trimming removed 7 bases from V and 7 bases from J, with 14 bases in between. Germline V gene data show CDR1 as MNHNS and CDR2 as SASEGT. The chain's CDR3 is CASTGRGGQPQHF. The CDR3 DNA is TGTGCCAGCACAGGTAGGGGTGGCCAGCCCCAGCATTTT.

The chain employs TRBV10-3 and TRBJ1-5, with a weak D call TRBD1 (6 bases). This CDR3 contains 17 residues. V dropped 8 bases and J dropped 0 bases, with 20 bases sitting between them. CDR1 is ENHRY and CDR2 is SYGVKD in the germline V gene. CDR3 DNA sequence: TGTGCCATCGGTAACAGTGCTAGGGACATTAGCAATCAGCCCCAGCATTTT. It yields the protein CAIGNSARDISNQPQHF.

The CDR3 nucleotides are TGCGCCAGCAGCTTGGTACAGGAGAACACTGAAGCTTTCTTT. Its protein product is CASSLVQENTEAFF. The genes are TRBV5-1 and TRBJ1-1; possible D gene TRBD1, 5 bases. There are 14 residues in the CDR3. CDR1 SGHRS and CDR2 YFSETQ come from the germline V gene. Trimming pared 0 bases from V and 1 base from J, leaving 7 bases between.

Of note for this clonotype: A single base separates this from a much larger clone, so it may be a read error. This sequence joins TRBV6-6 and TRBJ2-7, with unresolved D. Germline-derived CDR1 and CDR2 are MNHNY and SVGAGI (reference sequence). The CDR3 runs to 14 residues. The CDR3 region is CASTWDPHRYEQCF. The CDR3 nucleotides are TGTGCCAGCACCTGGGATCCACACCGCTACGAGCAGTGCTTC.

To note about this clonotype: This sequence may be a read error, since a much larger clone differs from it by one base. The V gene is TRBV11-2, the J gene TRBJ1-2; TRBD1 aligns across 8 bases. This CDR3 is built from 12 residues. After removal of 3 bases from V and 10 bases from J, the junction contained 4 bases not matched to a gene. Germline CDR1 and CDR2: SGHAT and FQNNGV. CDR3 loop: CASSLTGAAYTF. The CDR3 DNA is TGTGCCAGCAGCTTGACAGGGGCTGCCTACACCTTC.

This sequence joins TRBV18 and TRBJ2-3; the match to TRBD2 covers 7 bases. Germline trimming cut 2 bases from V and 3 bases from J; bases unmatched to any gene: 5. Germline CDR1 is KGHSH and CDR2 is LQKENI. The CDR3 extends over 15 amino acids. The CDR3 bases are TGTGCCAGCTCACCAACGGCGGGAGTGACAGATACGCAGTATTTT. Its translation is CASSPTAGVTDTQYF.